This TCR beta chain was sequenced for a study of T cells in Graves' hyperthyroidism and ophthalmopathy. Overall study findings and caveats: Clonotypes that were expanded in thyroid above 0.001 mostly appeared in blood too.

Uncontrolled infections, other autoimmune diseases, pregnancy or lactation led to exclusion of patients. As concerns this clonotype: Its antigen is not known.

The CDR3 consists of 16 residues. Germline V lookup: CDR1 SGHTA, CDR2 FQGNSA. V lost 1 base and J lost 1, with 13 bases in between. The TCR beta CDR3 regions underwent amplification using RNA transcripts as the source. TCR CDR3 regions were first amplified by RT-PCR with HTBI primers. A single record per CDR3 protein comes from TCRdb applying MiXCR to the multiplex PCR reads. Of some 600,000 distinct CDR3 sequences in the sample, about 43% were seen once. What was sequenced was peripheral blood or thyroid tissue (not recorded which). V and J are TRBV7-2 and TRBJ1-2; D not certain. This receptor was obtained from a woman under 30 with Graves' hyperthyroidism. For the CDR3, the DNA is TGTGCCAGCAGCTTAGACAGCAGTCCGTTTAACTATGGCTACACCTTC. This gives the protein CASSLDSSPFNYGYTF.